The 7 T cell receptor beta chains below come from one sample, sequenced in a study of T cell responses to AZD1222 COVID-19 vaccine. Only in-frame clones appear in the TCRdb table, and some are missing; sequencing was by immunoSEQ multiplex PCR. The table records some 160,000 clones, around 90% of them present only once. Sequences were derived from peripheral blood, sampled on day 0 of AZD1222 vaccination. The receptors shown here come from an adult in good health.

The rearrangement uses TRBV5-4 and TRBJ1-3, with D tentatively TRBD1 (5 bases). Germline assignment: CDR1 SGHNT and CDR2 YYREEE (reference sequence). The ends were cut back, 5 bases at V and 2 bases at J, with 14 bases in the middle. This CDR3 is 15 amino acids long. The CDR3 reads CASSFGGTAGNTIYF. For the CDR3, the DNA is TGTGCCAGCAGTTTTGGGGGGACTGCTGGAAACACCATATATTTT.

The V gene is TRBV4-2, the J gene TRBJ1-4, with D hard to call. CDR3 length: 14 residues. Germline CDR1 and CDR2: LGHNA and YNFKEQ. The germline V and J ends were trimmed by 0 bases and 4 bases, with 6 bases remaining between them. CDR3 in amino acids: CASSQDPVNEKLFF. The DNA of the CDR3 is TGTGCCAGCAGCCAAGATCCAGTTAATGAAAAACTGTTTTTT.

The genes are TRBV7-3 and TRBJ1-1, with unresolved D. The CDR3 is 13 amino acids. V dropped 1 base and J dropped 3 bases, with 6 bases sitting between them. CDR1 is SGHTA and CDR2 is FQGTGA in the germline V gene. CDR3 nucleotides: TGTGCCAGCAGCTTAATCCGGGACACTGAAGCTTTCTTT. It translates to CASSLIRDTEAFF.

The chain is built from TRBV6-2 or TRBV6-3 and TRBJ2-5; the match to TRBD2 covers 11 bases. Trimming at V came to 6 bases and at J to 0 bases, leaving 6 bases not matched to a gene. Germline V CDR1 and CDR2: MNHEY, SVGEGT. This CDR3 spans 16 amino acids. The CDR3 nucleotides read TGTGCCAGCAGCAAGACTAGCGGGGTGTACCAAGAGACCCAGTACTTC. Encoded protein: CASSKTSGVYQETQYF.

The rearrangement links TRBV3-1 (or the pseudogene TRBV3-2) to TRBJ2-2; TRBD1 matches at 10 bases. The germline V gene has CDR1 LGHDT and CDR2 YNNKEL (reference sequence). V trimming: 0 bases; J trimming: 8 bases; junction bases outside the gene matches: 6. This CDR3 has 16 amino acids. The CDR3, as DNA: TGTGCCAGCAGCCAAGAAGGGACAGGGGCAATTGGGGAGCTGTTTTTT. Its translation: CASSQEGTGAIGELFF.

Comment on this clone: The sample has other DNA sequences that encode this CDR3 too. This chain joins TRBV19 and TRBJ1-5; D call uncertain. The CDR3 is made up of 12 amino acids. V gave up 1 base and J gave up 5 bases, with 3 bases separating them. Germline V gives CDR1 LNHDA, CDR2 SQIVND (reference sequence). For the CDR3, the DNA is TGTGCCAGTAGTATAGGTTATCAGCCCCAGCATTTT. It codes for CASSIGYQPQHF. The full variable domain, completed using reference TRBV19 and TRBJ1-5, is DGGITQSPKYLFRKEGQNVTLSCEQNLNHDAMYWYRQDPGQGLRLIYYSQIVNDFQKGDIAEGYSVSREKKESFPLTVTSAQKNPTAFYLCASSIGYQPQHFGDGTRLSIL.

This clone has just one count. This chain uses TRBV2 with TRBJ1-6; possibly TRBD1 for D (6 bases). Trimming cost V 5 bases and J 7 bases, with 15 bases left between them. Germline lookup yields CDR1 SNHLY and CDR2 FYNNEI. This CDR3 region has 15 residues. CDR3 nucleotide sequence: TGTGCCAGCAGTATTGACAGGCCCCAGAATTCACCCCTCCACTTT. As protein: CASSIDRPQNSPLHF.